This is a list of T cell receptor beta chains from one sample in a study of identical twins. MiXCR, applied by TCRdb to the 5' RACE reads, yields one record per CDR3 protein. The sample records about 240,000 distinct CDR3 sequences, 12% being singletons. The data were also submitted as part of a second study, on yellow fever vaccine responses in identical twins.

Sequences were obtained from memory (CD45RO+) T cells sorted from blood. These receptor sequences come from a woman between 18 and 30 years old in good health. The CDR3 runs from the conserved cysteine through the conserved F or W. A D gene is named only where the DNA matches it firmly. The size of a clone is reported for some rows only, either as once, few or many, or as a class for expanded clones.

j_call,v_call,clone_size,d_call,cdr3_length,cdr3_aa,cdr3_nt
TRBJ2-7,TRBV6-1,few,TRBD2,15,CASRTIAGNFYEQYF,TGTGCCAGCAGAACGATAGCGGGAAATTTCTACGAGCAGTACTTC
TRBJ2-1,TRBV12-3/TRBV12-4,few,TRBD2,14,CASSLRTSDNEQFF,TGTGCCAGCAGTTTAAGGACTAGCGACAATGAGCAGTTCTTC
TRBJ2-3,TRBV11-3,few,TRBD2,15,CASSPNGLAEDTQYF,TGTGCCAGCAGCCCCAACGGACTAGCAGAAGATACGCAGTATTTT
TRBJ2-7,TRBV29-1,few,NA,15,CSVERVVPLPHEQYF,TGCAGCGTTGAAAGAGTGGTACCTCTCCCACACGAGCAGTACTTC
TRBJ2-1,TRBV6-5,few,NA,14,CASSYGPDYNEQFF,TGTGCCAGCAGTTACGGACCGGACTACAATGAGCAGTTCTTC
TRBJ2-2,TRBV27,few,NA,13,CASSLVYAGELFF,TGTGCCAGCAGTTTGGTCTATGCCGGGGAGCTGTTTTTT
TRBJ2-7,TRBV21-1,few,NA,16,CASSLAKDASRAEQYF,TGTGCCAGCAGCCTAGCAAAGGATGCTAGCCGGGCCGAGCAGTACTTC
TRBJ2-7,TRBV5-6,many,NA,13,CASSLLRGYEQYF,TGTGCCAGCAGCTTACTACGAGGCTACGAGCAGTACTTC
TRBJ2-1,TRBV6-2/TRBV6-3,many,NA,12,CASGVSYNEQFF,TGTGCCAGCGGGGTCTCCTACAATGAGCAGTTCTTC
TRBJ2-3,TRBV29-1,many,NA,15,CSVGGLEGSTDTQYF,TGCAGCGTCGGAGGCCTAGAAGGCAGCACAGATACGCAGTATTTT
TRBJ2-1,TRBV5-1,NA,NA,14,CASSASTSYNEQFF,TGCGCCAGCAGCGCCTCCACTAGTTACAATGAGCAGTTCTTC
TRBJ1-5,TRBV7-2,NA,NA,14,CASSFTGVNQPQHF,TGTGCCAGCAGCTTTACCGGGGTTAATCAGCCCCAGCATTTT
TRBJ2-3,TRBV24-1,few,NA,15,CATSDYGSHTDTQYF,TGTGCCACCAGTGATTATGGCAGCCACACAGATACGCAGTATTTT
TRBJ2-3,TRBV29-1,many,NA,11,CSVDTAGTQYF,TGCAGCGTTGACACCGCCGGGACGCAGTATTTT
TRBJ2-7,TRBV6-5,NA,NA,13,CASSYSQIYEQYF,TGTGCCAGCAGTTATAGTCAGATATACGAGCAGTACTTC
TRBJ2-5,TRBV7-2,NA,TRBD2,16,CASSLGLAGRSETQYF,TGTGCCAGCAGCTTGGGACTAGCGGGACGTTCAGAGACCCAGTACTTC
TRBJ1-1,TRBV15,many,NA,14,CATSRDAFETEAFF,TGTGCCACCAGCCGGGATGCTTTTGAGACTGAAGCTTTCTTT
TRBJ2-7,TRBV29-1,NA,TRBD2,16,CSVEILAGPSSYEQYF,TGCAGCGTTGAGATCCTAGCGGGCCCCAGCTCCTACGAGCAGTACTTC
TRBJ2-1,TRBV3-1,many,TRBD2,16,CASSQDLGGGYNEQFF,TGTGCCAGCAGCCAAGATCTTGGGGGGGGCTACAATGAGCAGTTCTTC
TRBJ2-3,TRBV20-1,few,TRBD2,17,CSASGGGTSGRTDTQYF,TGCAGTGCTAGTGGTGGGGGGACTAGCGGCCGCACAGATACGCAGTATTTT
TRBJ2-5,TRBV6-5,few,NA,16,CASSYKPGGTRETQYF,TGTGCCAGCAGTTACAAACCAGGCGGGACCCGGGAGACCCAGTACTTC
TRBJ2-5,TRBV6-2/TRBV6-3,NA,NA,15,CASSYGTQRRETQYF,TGTGCCAGCAGCTACGGGACCCAGAGGAGGGAGACCCAGTACTTC
TRBJ1-4,TRBV7-2,few,NA,15,CASSLVGPQASKLFF,TGTGCCAGCAGCTTAGTCGGGCCACAAGCCTCAAAACTGTTTTTT
TRBJ1-1,TRBV5-1,NA,NA,17,CASRALGVTAMGAEAFF,TGCGCCAGCAGAGCCCTGGGGGTCACAGCCATGGGCGCTGAAGCTTTCTTT